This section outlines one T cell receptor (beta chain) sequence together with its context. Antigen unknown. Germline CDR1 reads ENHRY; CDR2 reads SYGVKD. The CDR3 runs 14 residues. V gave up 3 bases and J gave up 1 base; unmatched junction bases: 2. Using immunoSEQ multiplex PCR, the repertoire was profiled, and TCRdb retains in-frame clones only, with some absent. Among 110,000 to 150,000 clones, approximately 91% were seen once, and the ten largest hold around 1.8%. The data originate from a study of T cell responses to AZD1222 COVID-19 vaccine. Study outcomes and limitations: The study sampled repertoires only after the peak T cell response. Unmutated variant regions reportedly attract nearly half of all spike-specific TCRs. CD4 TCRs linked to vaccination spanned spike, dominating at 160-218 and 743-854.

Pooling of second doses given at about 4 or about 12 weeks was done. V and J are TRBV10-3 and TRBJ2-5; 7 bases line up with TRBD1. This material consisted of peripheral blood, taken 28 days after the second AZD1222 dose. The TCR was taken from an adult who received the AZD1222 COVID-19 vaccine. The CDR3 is CAISDGQVQETQYF. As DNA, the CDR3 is TGTGCCATCAGTGATGGACAGGTCCAAGAGACCCAGTACTTC.